Here is one T cell receptor beta chain with its context. Profiled with immunoSEQ multiplex PCR; TCRdb holds only in-frame clones, not every one. The sample consists of nearly 15,000 clones, 65% to 85% of them appearing once. V gave up 3 bases and J gave up 2 bases, with 23 bases separating them. Germline V gene sequence: CDR1 MDHEN, CDR2 SYDVKM. The CDR3 loop spans 18 amino acids. These data are taken from a study of blood T cell repertoires in COVID-19. Study information: Whether acute or convalescent, the COVID-19 samples came from the United States, Italy and Spain. PBMCs, B-cell-depleted T cells, or T cells were the source of the cDNA or gDNA that made up the material.

Sample: peripheral blood. The chain recombines TRBV28 with TRBJ2-7, with D possibly TRBD1 on 6 matching bases. The origin of this receptor is a human donor in a cohort sampled during active COVID-19. Here the CDR3 DNA reads TGTGCCAGCAGTTTCCCTAGTAACAGTGACAGGACTCCCTACGAGCAGTACTTC. This translates into CASSFPSNSDRTPYEQYF.